These T cell receptor beta chains were read from a single sample in a study of response to subunit inactivated influenza vaccine. TCRdb processed the RT-PCR reads anew with MiXCR; each CDR3 protein has one entry. In the table there are hundreds of thousands of distinct CDR3 sequences, about 12% of which are singletons. Sequences were derived from PBMCs from blood, sampled on the day of vaccination. The origin of the receptors is a man between 45 and 60 years old who received an inactivated influenza vaccine. The CDR3 runs from the conserved cysteine through the conserved F or W. Fields, in order: clone size, J gene, V gene, D gene, CDR3 protein, CDR3 DNA. The D gene is left open where the match is weak. Clone size is not always given. Where it is, it says once, few, many or a class for expanded clones.

>few|TRBJ2-7|TRBV28|-
CASRGLLFSSYEQYF
TGTGCCAGCAGAGGTCTGCTCTTTTCCTCCTACGAGCAGTACTTC
>-|TRBJ2-3|TRBV5-4|TRBD2
CASSLSPQRGGGDTQYF
TGTGCCAGCAGCTTATCCCCCCAGCGGGGGGGCGGAGATACGCAGTATTTT
>few|TRBJ2-1|TRBV9|-
CASSVGRYNEQFF
TGTGCCAGCAGCGTAGGACGGTACAATGAGCAGTTCTTC
>-|TRBJ2-1|TRBV4-1|TRBD1
CASSRGDRAFNNEQFF
TGCGCCAGCAGCCGGGGGGACAGGGCGTTTAACAATGAGCAGTTCTTC
>many|TRBJ2-5|TRBV20-1|TRBD2
CSARRPRLGRAQYF
TGCAGTGCTAGGAGGCCCCGCCTGGGGAGGGCCCAGTACTTC
>once|TRBJ1-1|TRBV7-6|-
CASSPSPNTEAFF
TGTGCCAGCAGCCCCTCCCCGAACACTGAAGCTTTCTTT
>few|TRBJ2-2|TRBV4-3|-
CASSQELAKGTGELFF
TGCGCCAGCAGCCAAGAACTTGCAAAGGGAACCGGGGAGCTGTTTTTT
>-|TRBJ1-1|TRBV20-1|-
CSARPKGVDTEAFF
TGCAGTGCTAGGCCCAAGGGGGTAGACACTGAAGCTTTCTTT
>few|TRBJ2-1|TRBV7-9|TRBD1
CASSSNRDSFDEQFF
TGTGCCAGCAGCTCGAACCGGGACAGCTTCGATGAGCAGTTCTTC
>many|TRBJ2-1|TRBV7-6|-
CASSLVSGGRDRNEQFF
TGTGCCAGCAGCTTAGTATCTGGCGGGCGGGATCGCAATGAGCAGTTCTTC
>few|TRBJ2-2|TRBV10-3|TRBD1
CATDRGDTGELFF
TGTGCCACCGACAGGGGGGACACCGGGGAGCTGTTTTTT
>-|TRBJ2-3|TRBV20-1|-
CSASSGQGLPDTQYF
TGCAGTGCTAGTTCCGGTCAGGGTCTCCCAGATACGCAGTATTTT
>-|TRBJ1-1|TRBV7-9|-
CASSSRGKANTEAFF
TGTGCCAGCAGCTCCCGGGGGAAGGCCAACACTGAAGCTTTCTTT
>few|TRBJ2-5|TRBV7-9|-
CASSLTTGRQETQYF
TGTGCCAGCAGCTTAACCACAGGGCGCCAAGAGACCCAGTACTTC
>-|TRBJ1-5|TRBV12-3/TRBV12-4|-
CASRPATSNQPQHF
TGTGCCAGCAGGCCTGCCACTAGCAATCAGCCCCAGCATTTT
>few|TRBJ1-1|TRBV12-3/TRBV12-4|TRBD1
CASSSAGRGIIRDTEAFF
TGTGCCAGCAGTTCCGCCGGCAGGGGGATAATTAGGGACACTGAAGCTTTCTTT
>few|TRBJ2-5|TRBV7-6|TRBD1
CASSLLGDRGSGTQYF
TGTGCCAGCAGCTTACTCGGGGACAGGGGTAGCGGGACCCAGTACTTC
>-|TRBJ2-7|TRBV6-2/TRBV6-3|-
CASSYSWAESYEQYF
TGTGCCAGCAGTTACTCGTGGGCGGAATCCTACGAGCAGTACTTC
>few|TRBJ1-1|TRBV6-5|-
CASSYSTGWAEAFF
TGTGCCAGCAGTTACTCCACAGGGTGGGCTGAAGCTTTCTTT
>few|TRBJ1-1|TRBV4-3|-
CASSQGKANTEAFF
TGCGCCAGCAGCCAAGGGAAGGCGAACACTGAAGCTTTCTTT
>-|TRBJ2-1|TRBV10-3|TRBD2
CAGSGRGNEQFF
TGTGCCGGCAGCGGGAGGGGAAATGAGCAGTTCTTC
>-|TRBJ2-2|TRBV19|-
CASSIKGTGELFF
TGTGCCAGTAGTATAAAAGGGACCGGGGAGCTGTTTTTT
>-|TRBJ1-1|TRBV27|TRBD1
CASSLYGTGVRNTEAFF
TGTGCCAGCAGTTTATACGGGACAGGGGTTAGGAACACTGAAGCTTTCTTT
>many|TRBJ2-1|TRBV18|-
CASSPRGNSYNEQFF
TGTGCCAGCTCACCGAGGGGGAACTCCTACAATGAGCAGTTCTTC
>many|TRBJ2-1|TRBV7-9|TRBD2
CASSYGTSGRYEQFF
TGTGCCAGCAGCTACGGGACTAGCGGAAGGTATGAGCAGTTCTTC
>few|TRBJ2-2|TRBV7-9|-
CASIGGANTGELFF
TGTGCCAGCATAGGCGGGGCGAACACCGGGGAGCTGTTTTTT
>few|TRBJ2-3|TRBV4-1|-
CASSQEIAIRTDTQYF
TGCGCCAGCAGCCAAGAAATAGCGATTAGGACAGATACGCAGTATTTT
>few|TRBJ2-7|TRBV6-1|TRBD2
CASSRGTSGFNYEQYF
TGTGCCAGCAGTAGAGGGACTAGCGGGTTTAACTACGAGCAGTACTTC
>few|TRBJ2-1|TRBV27|-
CASSLEDRHNEQFF
TGTGCCAGCAGTTTGGAAGATCGACACAATGAGCAGTTCTTC
>few|TRBJ2-1|TRBV4-2|TRBD2
CASSQEVGLAGNEQFF
TGTGCCAGCAGCCAAGAAGTAGGACTAGCGGGCAATGAGCAGTTCTTC
>-|TRBJ2-5|TRBV20-1|TRBD2
CSATTGTTQETQYF
TGCAGTGCCACGACCGGGACTACCCAAGAGACCCAGTACTTC
>few|TRBJ2-3|TRBV4-3|TRBD2
CASSQKTGLAGGTDTQYF
TGCGCCAGCAGCCAAAAAACCGGACTAGCGGGGGGGACAGATACGCAGTATTTT
>few|TRBJ2-3|TRBV10-3|TRBD2
CAISESGGGTSTDTQYF
TGTGCCATCAGTGAGTCGGGCGGGGGGACTAGCACAGATACGCAGTATTTT
>many|TRBJ1-2|TRBV5-1|TRBD1
CASSSGQALNYGYTF
TGCGCCAGCAGCTCCGGACAGGCCCTAAACTATGGCTACACCTTC
>few|TRBJ2-5|TRBV20-1|-
CSARDDGRGETQYF
TGCAGTGCTAGAGATGATGGCAGGGGCGAGACCCAGTACTTC
>-|TRBJ2-1|TRBV2|TRBD2
CASRGGGRYNEQFF
TGTGCCAGCAGAGGCGGGGGACGCTACAATGAGCAGTTCTTC
>-|TRBJ1-2|TRBV4-3|TRBD1
CASSQGATGGYGYTF
TGCGCCAGCAGCCAAGGCGCGACAGGGGGGTATGGCTACACCTTC
>-|TRBJ2-5|TRBV2|-
CASSGPSVETQYF
TGTGCCAGCAGTGGCCCTAGCGTGGAGACCCAGTACTTC
>-|TRBJ2-5|TRBV5-5|TRBD2
CASSSQTGGGQETQYF
TGTGCCAGCAGCTCGCAGACGGGGGGGGGACAAGAGACCCAGTACTTC
>few|TRBJ2-1|TRBV7-6|-
CASSKLQEGGYNEQFF
TGTGCCAGCAGCAAGCTCCAGGAGGGCGGGTACAATGAGCAGTTCTTC
>few|TRBJ2-4|TRBV28|-
CASSPKIFPTWLAKNIQYF
TGTGCCAGCAGTCCGAAAATATTCCCGACCTGGTTAGCCAAAAACATTCAGTACTTC
>many|TRBJ1-3|TRBV5-1|TRBD1
CASSPSGQGLDTIYF
TGCGCCAGCAGCCCCTCGGGACAGGGGTTGGACACCATATATTTT
>few|TRBJ2-3|TRBV7-9|-
CASSSDFRGPRGTQYF
TGTGCCAGCAGCTCCGACTTTCGGGGGCCTCGCGGGACGCAGTATTTT
>-|TRBJ1-4|TRBV20-1|-
CSAPLNEKLFF
TGCAGTGCTCCCCTTAATGAAAAACTGTTTTTT
>few|TRBJ2-3|TRBV18|TRBD1
CASSLGQDVTQYF
TGTGCCAGCTCACTAGGACAGGACGTTACGCAGTATTTT
>-|TRBJ2-7|TRBV4-2|-
CASSQDRVREQYF
TGTGCCAGCAGCCAAGATCGTGTCCGGGAGCAGTACTTC
>few|TRBJ1-5|TRBV7-9|-
CASSSDRSYQPQHF
TGTGCCAGCAGCTCCGACAGATCCTATCAGCCCCAGCATTTT
>-|TRBJ2-7|TRBV12-3/TRBV12-4|-
CASSRRTETPEQYF
TGTGCCAGCAGCCGTCGGACAGAAACCCCCGAGCAGTACTTC
>-|TRBJ1-4|TRBV29-1|TRBD1
CSVEPGQGDEKLFF
TGCAGCGTTGAGCCAGGACAGGGCGATGAAAAACTGTTTTTT
>few|TRBJ2-1|TRBV9|-
CASSVGPPSNEQFF
TGTGCCAGCAGCGTAGGCCCTCCCAGCAATGAGCAGTTCTTC
>few|TRBJ2-1|TRBV2|-
CASRPTVTYNEQFF
TGTGCCAGCAGACCGACAGTAACCTACAATGAGCAGTTCTTC